The 26 T cell receptor beta chains given below trace back to one sample, sequenced in a study of T cells after yellow fever vaccination. From the 5' RACE reads, TCRdb called clonotypes with MiXCR, one entry per CDR3 protein. The table has a few hundred thousand distinct CDR3 sequences, around 9.3% seen once. The sequences come from CD4+ T cells sorted from PBMCs, collected 5 days after the yellow fever booster vaccination. The receptors were gathered from a young man who received the YFV17D yellow fever vaccine.

Ten or more counts support this clonotype. The chain has TRBV7-9 and TRBJ2-7; D is tentatively TRBD1 or TRBD2 (7 bases each). V lost 6 bases, J lost 3 bases, and 21 bases lay in between. The CDR3 extends over 16 amino acids. CDR1 and CDR2 from the germline V gene are SEHNR and FQNEAQ (reference sequence). As DNA, the CDR3 is TGTGCCAGCAGTTTGCCCAGGGCAGGGGGGGACTACGAGCAGTACTTC. This encodes CASSLPRAGGDYEQYF.

This clonotype has just a few counts. The chain employs TRBV4-1 and TRBJ1-5, with 10 bases identical to TRBD1. The CDR3 is made up of 16 amino acids. The germline V gene has CDR1 MGHRA and CDR2 YSYEKL. J was trimmed by 6 bases and V by 3 bases; bases with no gene match: 8. CDR3 sequence: CASSQVGQGRGQPQHF. DNA of the CDR3: TGCGCCAGCAGCCAGGTGGGACAGGGGAGAGGTCAGCCCCAGCATTTT.

This clonotype appeared a few times. The chain uses TRBV12-3 or TRBV12-4 and TRBJ2-2; no definite D call. Deletions cut 6 bases from V and 7 bases from J, with 12 bases between. CDR3 length equals 13 residues. CDR3 amino acids: CASSRRMGGELFF. Written as DNA, the CDR3 is TGTGCCAGCAGCAGACGCATGGGCGGGGAGCTGTTTTTT.

At least ten counts were recorded for this clonotype. At one end, the junction sequence differs from germline, possibly due to a read error. The chain joins TRBV5-1 to TRBJ1-1; D is uncertain. CDR3 length: 13 amino acids. CDR1 and CDR2 (germline): SGHRS, YFSETQ. For the CDR3, the DNA is TGTGCCAGCAGCTTAGAGGCGAACACTGAAGCTTTCTTT. Translation gives CASSLEANTEAFF.

This clonotype was counted between two and nine times. The chain uses TRBV5-1 and TRBJ2-5; D may be TRBD1 or TRBD2 (5 bases each). This CDR3 is 13 amino acids long. Trimming stripped 4 bases from V and 0 bases from J, with 7 bases between. CDR1 is SGHRS, CDR2 YFSETQ, per germline. The CDR3 DNA reads as TGCGCCAGCAGCGAGGGGTACCAAGAGACCCAGTACTTC. It is translated as CASSEGYQETQYF. The variable domain in full, with the rest retrieved from reference TRBV5-1 and TRBJ2-5, is KAGVTQTPRYLIKTRGQQVTLSCSPISGHRSVSWYQQTPGQGLQFLFEYFSETQRNKGNFPGRFSGRQFSNSRSEMNVSTLELGDSALYLCASSEGYQETQYFGPGTRLLVL.

This sequence joins TRBV3-1 and TRBJ2-7; weak D call: TRBD2 (7 bases). This CDR3 region has 15 residues. Looked up from germline, CDR1 is LGHDT and CDR2 is YNNKEL (reference sequence). Trimming removed 4 bases from V and 3 bases from J, with 16 bases in between. CDR3 coding DNA: TGTGCCAGCAGCCCGAATACAGGGAGGGTCTACGAGCAGTACTTC. Residues: CASSPNTGRVYEQYF.

This clonotype was seen a handful of times. The CDR3 DNA is TGTGCCAGCAGTTGGGACAGACCGAACACCGGGGAGCTGTTTTTT. Protein product: CASSWDRPNTGELFF. The chain employs TRBV12-3 or TRBV12-4 and TRBJ2-2, with 7 bases that match TRBD1. V shed 4 bases, J shed 0 bases, and the junction held 2 bases outside the gene matches. This CDR3 region has 15 residues.

This clonotype was observed at least ten times. This chain joins TRBV6-2 or TRBV6-3 and TRBJ1-1; D is unresolved. The V end was cut by 4 bases, the J end by 3 bases, with 12 bases between. The CDR3 spans 14 residues. Germline lookup yields CDR1 MNHEY and CDR2 SVGEGT. The CDR3 here is CASSFSGGDTEAFF. The CDR3 DNA sequence: TGTGCCAGCAGTTTCTCGGGCGGGGACACTGAAGCTTTCTTT.

The chain uses TRBV7-8 and TRBJ2-7, with D possibly TRBD1 on 6 matching bases. Trimming left V 3 bases short and J 2 bases short, with 8 bases between. The CDR3 has 13 amino acids. Germline-derived CDR1 and CDR2 are SGHVS and FQNEAQ. The CDR3 region has the DNA TGTGCCAGCAGCTTCCGACAGGCCTACGAGCAGTACTTC. Its translation: CASSFRQAYEQYF.

This clonotype was seen a few times. This sequence joins TRBV6-2 or TRBV6-3 and TRBJ2-5; 12 bases match TRBD2. The CDR3 sequence is 18 residues long. V lost 5 bases to trimming and J lost 4 bases; unmatched junction nucleotides: 14. Looked up from germline, CDR1 is MNHEY and CDR2 is SVGEGT. CDR3 residues: CASSPTGLAGGLRETQYF. The CDR3 DNA is TGTGCCAGCAGTCCGACCGGTCTAGCGGGGGGGCTCCGAGAGACCCAGTACTTC.

The V call is TRBV5-1, the J call TRBJ2-3; 7 bases agree with TRBD2. This CDR3 contains 15 residues. The ends lost 4 bases at V and 11 bases at J; junction bases unmatched: 16. CDR1 and CDR2 (germline): SGHRS, YFSETQ. CDR3 sequence reads: CASSPGGSREVMQYF. Here the CDR3 DNA reads TGCGCCAGCAGCCCTGGGGGGTCCCGGGAGGTGATGCAGTATTTT.

This clonotype was picked up a small number of times. CDR3 nucleotides: TGTGCCAGCAGTGATAACCTAAACAGGGTAGGCGAAGCTTTCTTT. Protein: CASSDNLNRVGEAFF. This rearrangement joins TRBV12-3 or TRBV12-4 to TRBJ1-1; D possibly corresponds to TRBD1 (6 bases). Trimming removed 5 bases from V and 8 bases from J, with 21 bases in between. This CDR3 region has 15 residues.

This clonotype was seen only a few times. V gene TRBV6-2 or TRBV6-3 combines with J gene TRBJ1-5, with a weak D call TRBD1 (6 bases). Germline V gene lookup returns CDR1 MNHEY and CDR2 SVGEGT. The CDR3 consists of 14 residues. Trimming removed 4 bases at V and 9 bases at J, with 16 bases between. In nucleotides, the CDR3 is TGTGCCAGCAGTTCCCGACAGGCCCTGGGGCCCCAGCATTTT. Its protein is CASSSRQALGPQHF.

In its sample, this clonotype was seen many times. The chain couples TRBV6-6 to TRBJ1-1; no clear D. CDR3 size: 14 residues. Trimming pared 6 bases from V and 5 bases from J, leaving 16 bases between. Germline V gene sequence: CDR1 MNHNY, CDR2 SVGAGI (reference sequence). Written as DNA, the CDR3 is TGTGCCAGCAGACTCAGGACTTCCACTACTGAAGCTTTCTTT. This encodes CASRLRTSTTEAFF.

This clonotype has more than one count but fewer than ten. V is TRBV6-2 or TRBV6-3 and J is TRBJ2-4; D may match TRBD1 or TRBD2 (5 bases each). Germline CDR1 and CDR2: MNHEY and SVGEGT. V was clipped by 5 bases and J by 0 bases, with 23 bases between them. The CDR3 spans 19 residues. This CDR3 reads CASSISPPGQRLAKNIQYF. In DNA, the CDR3 is TGTGCCAGCAGTATTTCCCCGCCGGGGCAGAGACTAGCCAAAAACATTCAGTACTTC.

The chain has TRBV12-3 or TRBV12-4 and TRBJ1-5, with TRBD1 as a possible D gene (6 bases). This CDR3 spans 13 amino acids. The V end lost 5 bases, the J end lost 3 bases, and 8 bases lay between the germline ends. DNA for the CDR3: TGTGCCAGCAGTGGACAGAACAATCAGCCCCAGCATTTT. It translates to CASSGQNNQPQHF.

This clonotype was observed a handful of times. The chain employs TRBV12-3 or TRBV12-4 and TRBJ2-6; 9 nucleotides line up with TRBD1. CDR3 length: 18 residues. V dropped 8 bases and J dropped 0; count of bases not matched to a gene: 11. CDR3: CASGNRDRVRSGANVLTF. In nucleotides, the CDR3 is TGTGCCAGCGGAAACCGGGACAGGGTCCGCTCTGGGGCCAACGTCCTGACTTTC.

V and J are TRBV5-1 and TRBJ1-1; D gene unclear. Trimming stripped 3 bases from V and 3 bases from J, with 15 bases between. CDR1 and CDR2 (germline): SGHRS, YFSETQ. The CDR3 spans 15 residues. The DNA for the CDR3 is TGCGCCAGCAGCTCAGAACAGTTATTACACACTGAAGCTTTCTTT. Translation: CASSSEQLLHTEAFF.

The genes are TRBV7-7 and TRBJ2-3; D may be TRBD1 (6 bases). The CDR3 covers 13 residues. V was pared by 5 bases and J by 11 bases, with 17 bases between. The V gene's germline CDR1 is SSHAT and CDR2 FNYEAQ (reference sequence). CDR3 DNA: TGTGCCAGCAGCCTCGAGGGGGTAGCCCAGCAGTATTTT. This encodes CASSLEGVAQQYF.

This clonotype was observed a handful of times. V and J are TRBV6-2 or TRBV6-3 and TRBJ2-5; D gene unclear. There are 13 residues in the CDR3. V lost 5 bases to trimming and J lost 3 bases, with 10 bases between them. Germline V gives CDR1 MNHEY, CDR2 SVGEGT. CDR3: CASSRTLEETQYF. As DNA, the CDR3 is TGTGCCAGCAGTCGGACCTTGGAAGAGACCCAGTACTTC.

This clonotype showed up just a few times. The chain employs TRBV6-6 and TRBJ1-5; D possibly corresponds to TRBD1 (5 bases). The CDR3 extends over 14 amino acids. V lost 2 bases, J lost 4 bases, and 9 bases lay in between. CDR1 is MNHNY, CDR2 SVGAGI, per germline (reference sequence). This CDR3 reads CASSYPGTNQPQHF. The CDR3 DNA reads TGTGCCAGCAGTTACCCCGGGACTAATCAGCCCCAGCATTTT.

The sample holds many counts of this clonotype. This chain links TRBV30 with TRBJ2-5; possibly TRBD2 for D (6 bases). This CDR3 comprises 13 residues. Trimming removed 4 bases at V and 0 bases at J, with 9 bases between. Germline V gives CDR1 GTSNPN, CDR2 SVGIG (reference sequence). CDR3 DNA: TGTGCCTGGACGGGCGGGGACCAAGAGACCCAGTACTTC. Protein: CAWTGGDQETQYF.

This clonotype showed up just a few times. The rearrangement uses TRBV29-1 and TRBJ2-1; 7 bases agree with TRBD1. Germline V gene data show CDR1 as SQVTM and CDR2 as ANQGSEA. V shed 2 bases and J 7 bases; nucleotides not matched to a gene: 5. This CDR3 has 13 residues. CDR3 nucleotides: TGCAGCGTTGAAAACCCACAGGGGAATGAGCAGTTCTTC. This gives the protein CSVENPQGNEQFF.

The rearrangement uses TRBV12-3 or TRBV12-4 and TRBJ2-7; the D gene could be TRBD1 or TRBD2 (5 bases each). The CDR3 spans 15 residues. V shed 3 bases and J shed 6 bases, with 18 bases lying between them. The CDR3 sequence: CASSFTGDPRAEQYF. In DNA, the CDR3 is TGTGCCAGCAGTTTCACCGGGGACCCCCGGGCCGAGCAGTACTTC.

This clonotype occurred a few times. This chain joins TRBV28 and TRBJ2-5; D uncertain. The CDR3 length is 12 residues. Germline values: CDR1 MDHEN, CDR2 SYDVKM. Trimming removed 4 bases from V and 2 bases from J, with 5 bases in between. The CDR3 protein is CASSYTQETQYF. Here the CDR3 DNA reads TGTGCCAGCAGTTACACTCAAGAGACCCAGTACTTC. The variable domain in full, with the rest retrieved from reference TRBV28 and TRBJ2-5, is DVKVTQSSRYLVKRTGEKVFLECVQDMDHENMFWYRQDPGLGLRLIYFSYDVKMKEKGDIPEGYSVSREKKERFSLILESASTNQTSMYLCASSYTQETQYFGPGTRLLVL.

Of note for this clonotype: At one end the junction does not follow the germline gene, possibly because of a read error. This rearrangement joins TRBV7-2 to TRBJ2-5; 7 bases are shared with TRBD2. The CDR3 sequence is 13 residues long. Germline V CDR1 and CDR2: SGHTA, FQGNSA. The CDR3 loop reads CASSFAGDETQCF. Written as DNA, the CDR3 is TGTGCCAGCAGCTTTGCGGGGGATGAGACCCAGTGCTTC.